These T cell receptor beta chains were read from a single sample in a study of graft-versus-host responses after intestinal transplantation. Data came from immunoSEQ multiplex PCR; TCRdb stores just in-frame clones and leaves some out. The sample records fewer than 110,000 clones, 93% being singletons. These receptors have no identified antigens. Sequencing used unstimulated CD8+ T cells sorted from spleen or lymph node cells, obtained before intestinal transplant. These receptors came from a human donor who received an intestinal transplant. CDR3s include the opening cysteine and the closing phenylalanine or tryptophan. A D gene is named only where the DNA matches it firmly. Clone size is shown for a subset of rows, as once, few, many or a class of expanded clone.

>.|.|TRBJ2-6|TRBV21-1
CASSKSRRGYSGANVLTF
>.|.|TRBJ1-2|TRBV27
CASSLNRARLMEGYTF
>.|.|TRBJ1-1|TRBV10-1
CASSDLEGFPNTEAFF
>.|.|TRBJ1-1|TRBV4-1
CASSQDRPGRMNTEAFF
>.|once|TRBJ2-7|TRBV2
CASSEGGLGDYEQYF
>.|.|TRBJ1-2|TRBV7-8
CASSLLEGNYGYTF
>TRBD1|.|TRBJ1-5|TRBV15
CATSRAGTGLNQPQHF
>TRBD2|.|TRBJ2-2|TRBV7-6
CASSSLERGGRGTGELFF
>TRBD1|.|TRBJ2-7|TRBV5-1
CASSFEAGQDTRF
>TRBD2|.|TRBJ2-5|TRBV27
CASSLLGLAGGNQETQYF
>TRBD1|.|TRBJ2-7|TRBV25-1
CASSSRTGYEQYF
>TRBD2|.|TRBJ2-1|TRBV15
CATSLGGRGVSEQFF
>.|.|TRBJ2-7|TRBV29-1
CSVVWGEQYF
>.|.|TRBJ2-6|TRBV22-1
CPGRYLSEQSRANVLTF
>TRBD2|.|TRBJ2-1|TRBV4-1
CASSQKAGVLNEQFF
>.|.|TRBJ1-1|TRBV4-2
CASSQEGSANTEAFF
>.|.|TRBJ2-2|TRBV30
CAWSLAAITGELFF
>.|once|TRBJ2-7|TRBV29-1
CSVAQGIYEQYF
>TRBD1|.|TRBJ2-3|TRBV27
CASSLSGQGGDTQYF
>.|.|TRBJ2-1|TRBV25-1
CASSRGSYNEQFF
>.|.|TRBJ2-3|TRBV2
CASSVTHLADTQYF
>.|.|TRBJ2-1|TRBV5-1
CASHSSINEQFF
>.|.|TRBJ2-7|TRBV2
CASFIRGQSYEQYF
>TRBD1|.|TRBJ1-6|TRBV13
CASSPAGTGGIYSPLHF
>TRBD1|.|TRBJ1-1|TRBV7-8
CASSPGLGTGTEAFF
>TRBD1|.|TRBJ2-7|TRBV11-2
CASSLPRTGDEGYEQYF
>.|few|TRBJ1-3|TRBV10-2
CASSESAGNTIYF
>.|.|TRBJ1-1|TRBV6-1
CASRGNTEAFF
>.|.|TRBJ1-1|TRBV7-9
CASSPLVAFF
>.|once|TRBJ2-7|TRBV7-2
CASSLSTGELSSYEQYF
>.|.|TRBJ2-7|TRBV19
CASSSVFDEQYF
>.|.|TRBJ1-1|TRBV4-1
CASSQDPQVPNTEAFF
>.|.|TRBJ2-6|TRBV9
CASSVGGSDSGANVLTF
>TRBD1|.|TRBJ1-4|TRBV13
CASSFRTGGEKLFF
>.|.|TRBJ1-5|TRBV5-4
CASRSVLGRFFNQPQHF
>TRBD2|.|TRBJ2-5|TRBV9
CASSVPGGAGETQYF
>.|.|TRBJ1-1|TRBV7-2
CASSLGTRTEAFF
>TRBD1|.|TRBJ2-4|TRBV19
CASSMSRDRGSNIQYF
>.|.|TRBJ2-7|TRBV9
CASSVEVDRANEQYF
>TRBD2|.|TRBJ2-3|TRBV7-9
CASSPVSGVSTDTQYF
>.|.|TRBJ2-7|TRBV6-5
CASSYSRDSYEQYF
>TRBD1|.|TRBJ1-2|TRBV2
CASRERTGQARGSYGYTF
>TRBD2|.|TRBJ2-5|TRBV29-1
CSVDGLAEETQYF
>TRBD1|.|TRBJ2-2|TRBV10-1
CASSWDRGPTGELFF
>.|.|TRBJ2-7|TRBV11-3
CASSLGGEAVEQYF
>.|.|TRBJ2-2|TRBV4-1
CASSQGGTEIYTGELFF
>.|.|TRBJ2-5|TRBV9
CASSGSGLPQETQYF
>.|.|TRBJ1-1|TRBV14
CASRVKENTEAFF
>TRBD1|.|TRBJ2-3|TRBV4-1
CASSQGTGGADTQYF
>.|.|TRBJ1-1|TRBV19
CASSIGAGNTEAFF
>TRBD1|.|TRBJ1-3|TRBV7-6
CASSSQQGMAGNTIYF